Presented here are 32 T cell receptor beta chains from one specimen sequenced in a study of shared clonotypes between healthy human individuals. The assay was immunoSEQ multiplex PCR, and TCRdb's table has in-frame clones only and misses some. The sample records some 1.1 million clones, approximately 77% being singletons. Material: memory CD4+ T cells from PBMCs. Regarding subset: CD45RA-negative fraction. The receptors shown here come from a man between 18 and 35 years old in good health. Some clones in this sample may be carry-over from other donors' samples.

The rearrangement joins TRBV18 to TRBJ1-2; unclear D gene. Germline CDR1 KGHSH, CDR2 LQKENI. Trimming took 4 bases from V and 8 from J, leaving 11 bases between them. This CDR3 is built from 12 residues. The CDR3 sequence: CASSLSQTGYTF. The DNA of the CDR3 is TGTGCCAGCTCACTGAGTCAGACCGGCTACACCTTC. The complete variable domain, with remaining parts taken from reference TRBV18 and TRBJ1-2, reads NAGVMQNPRHLVRRRGQEARLRCSPMKGHSHVYWYRQLPEEGLKFMVYLQKENIIDESGMPKERFSAEFPKEGPSILRIQQVVRGDSAAYFCASSLSQTGYTFGSGTRLTVV.

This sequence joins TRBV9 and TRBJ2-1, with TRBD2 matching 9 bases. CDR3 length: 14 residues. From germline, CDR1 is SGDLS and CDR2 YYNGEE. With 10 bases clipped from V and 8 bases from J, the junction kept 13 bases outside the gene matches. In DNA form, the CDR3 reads TGTGCCCCCCCGTGGGCTAGCGGGAACCATGAGCAGTTCTTC. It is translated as CAPPWASGNHEQFF.

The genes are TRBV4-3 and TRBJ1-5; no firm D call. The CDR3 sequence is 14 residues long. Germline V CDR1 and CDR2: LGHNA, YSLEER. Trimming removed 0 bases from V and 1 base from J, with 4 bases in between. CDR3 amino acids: CASSQDLSNQPQHF. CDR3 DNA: TGCGCCAGCAGCCAAGATCTGAGCAATCAGCCCCAGCATTTT.

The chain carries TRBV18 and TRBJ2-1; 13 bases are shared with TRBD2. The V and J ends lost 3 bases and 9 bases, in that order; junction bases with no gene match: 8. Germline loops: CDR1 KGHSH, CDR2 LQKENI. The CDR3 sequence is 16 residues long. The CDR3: CASSPEGLAGFSEQFF. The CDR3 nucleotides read TGTGCCAGCTCACCTGAGGGACTAGCGGGATTTAGTGAGCAGTTCTTC.

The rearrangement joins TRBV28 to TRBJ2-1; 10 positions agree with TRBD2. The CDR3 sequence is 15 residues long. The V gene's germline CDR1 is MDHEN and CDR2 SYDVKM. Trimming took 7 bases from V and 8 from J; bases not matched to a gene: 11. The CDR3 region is CASIPFPAGGDEQFF. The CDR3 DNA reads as TGTGCCAGCATCCCCTTCCCAGCGGGAGGGGATGAGCAGTTCTTC.

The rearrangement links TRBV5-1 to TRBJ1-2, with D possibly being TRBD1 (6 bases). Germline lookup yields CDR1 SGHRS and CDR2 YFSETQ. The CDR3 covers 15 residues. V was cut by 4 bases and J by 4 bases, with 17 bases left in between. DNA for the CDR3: TGCGCCAGCAGCCCCCAGACAGGTGACCTCTATGGCTACACCTTC. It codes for CASSPQTGDLYGYTF.

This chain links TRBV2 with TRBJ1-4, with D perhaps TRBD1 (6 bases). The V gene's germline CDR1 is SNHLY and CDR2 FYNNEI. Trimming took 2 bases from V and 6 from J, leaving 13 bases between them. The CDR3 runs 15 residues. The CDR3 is CASSETPGGYEKLFF. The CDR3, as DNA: TGTGCCAGCAGTGAAACCCCGGGGGGCTATGAAAAACTGTTTTTT.

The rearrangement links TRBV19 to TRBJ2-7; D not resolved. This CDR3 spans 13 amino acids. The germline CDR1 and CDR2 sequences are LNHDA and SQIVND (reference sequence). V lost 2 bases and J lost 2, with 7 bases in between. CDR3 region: CASSIQITYEQYF. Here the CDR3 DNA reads TGTGCCAGTAGTATACAGATTACCTACGAGCAGTACTTC.

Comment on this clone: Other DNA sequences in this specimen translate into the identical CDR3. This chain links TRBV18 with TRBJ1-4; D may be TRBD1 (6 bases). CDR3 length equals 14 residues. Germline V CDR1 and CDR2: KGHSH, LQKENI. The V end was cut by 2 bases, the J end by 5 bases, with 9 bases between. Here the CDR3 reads CASSPRGGNEKLFF. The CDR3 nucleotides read TGTGCCAGCTCACCAAGGGGGGGCAATGAAAAACTGTTTTTT.

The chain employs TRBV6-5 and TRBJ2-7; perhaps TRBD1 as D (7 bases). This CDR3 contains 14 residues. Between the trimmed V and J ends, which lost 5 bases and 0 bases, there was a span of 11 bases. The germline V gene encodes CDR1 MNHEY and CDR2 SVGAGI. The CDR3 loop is CASSRQGLSYEQYF. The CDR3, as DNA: TGTGCCAGCAGTCGACAGGGACTCTCCTACGAGCAGTACTTC.

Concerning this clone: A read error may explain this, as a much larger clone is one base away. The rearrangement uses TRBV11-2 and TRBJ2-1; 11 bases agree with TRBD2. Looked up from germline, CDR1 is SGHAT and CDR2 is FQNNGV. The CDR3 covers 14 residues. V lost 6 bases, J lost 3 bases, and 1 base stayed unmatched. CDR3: CASRGTSGYNEQFF. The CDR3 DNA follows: TGTGCCAGCAGGGGGACTAGCGGCTACAATGAGCAGTTCTTC.

CDR3: CASSFRRETQYF. The CDR3 DNA is TGTGCCAGCAGTTTCAGGAGGGAGACCCAGTACTTC. The J gene is TRBJ2-5, the V gene TRBV28; possibly TRBD2 for D (5 bases). CDR1 is MDHEN, CDR2 SYDVKM, per germline. This CDR3 has 12 residues. V was trimmed by 3 bases and J by 5 bases, leaving 7 bases between them. The variable domain in full, completed from reference TRBV28 and TRBJ2-5, reads DVKVTQSSRYLVKRTGEKVFLECVQDMDHENMFWYRQDPGLGLRLIYFSYDVKMKEKGDIPEGYSVSREKKERFSLILESASTNQTSMYLCASSFRRETQYFGPGTRLLVL.

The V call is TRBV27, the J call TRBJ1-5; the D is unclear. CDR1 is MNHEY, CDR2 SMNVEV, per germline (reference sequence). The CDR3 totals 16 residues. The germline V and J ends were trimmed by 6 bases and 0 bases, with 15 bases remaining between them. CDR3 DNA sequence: TGTGCCAGCAGGCGCAACCCTGTCTATAGCAATCAGCCCCAGCATTTT. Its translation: CASRRNPVYSNQPQHF.

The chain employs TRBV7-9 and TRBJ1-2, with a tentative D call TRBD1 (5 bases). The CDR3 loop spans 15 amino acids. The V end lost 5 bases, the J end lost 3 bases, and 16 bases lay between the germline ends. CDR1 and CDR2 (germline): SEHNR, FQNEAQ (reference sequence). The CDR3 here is CASSPRQRQHYGYTF. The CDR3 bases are TGTGCCAGCAGCCCCCGACAGAGGCAGCACTATGGCTACACCTTC.

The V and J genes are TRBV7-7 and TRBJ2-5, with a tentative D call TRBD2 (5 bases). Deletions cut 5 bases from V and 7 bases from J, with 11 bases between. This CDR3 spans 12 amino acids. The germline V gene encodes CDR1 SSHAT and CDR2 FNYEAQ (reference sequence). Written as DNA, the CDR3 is TGTGCCAGCAGCCACACGGGAAGGACCCAGTACTTC. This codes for CASSHTGRTQYF.

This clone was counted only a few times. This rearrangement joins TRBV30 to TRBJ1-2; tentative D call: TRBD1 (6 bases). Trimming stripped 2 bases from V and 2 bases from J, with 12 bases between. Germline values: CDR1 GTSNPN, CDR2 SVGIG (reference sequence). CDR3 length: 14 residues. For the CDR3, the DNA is TGTGCCTGGAGTACCCCCCAGGGGAACTATGGCTACACCTTC. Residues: CAWSTPQGNYGYTF.

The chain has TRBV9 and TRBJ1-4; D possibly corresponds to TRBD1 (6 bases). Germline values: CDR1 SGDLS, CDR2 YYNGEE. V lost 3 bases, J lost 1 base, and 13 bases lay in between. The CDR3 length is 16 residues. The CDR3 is CASSAGGQITNEKLFF. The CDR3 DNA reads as TGTGCCAGCAGCGCAGGTGGACAGATAACTAATGAAAAACTGTTTTTT.

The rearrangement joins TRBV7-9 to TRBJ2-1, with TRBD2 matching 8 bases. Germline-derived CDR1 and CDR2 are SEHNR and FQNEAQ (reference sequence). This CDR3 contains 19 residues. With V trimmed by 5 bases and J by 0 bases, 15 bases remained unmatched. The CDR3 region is CASSLGIGSGISSYNEQFF. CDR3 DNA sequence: TGTGCCAGCAGCCTAGGGATTGGTAGCGGGATCAGCTCCTACAATGAGCAGTTCTTC.

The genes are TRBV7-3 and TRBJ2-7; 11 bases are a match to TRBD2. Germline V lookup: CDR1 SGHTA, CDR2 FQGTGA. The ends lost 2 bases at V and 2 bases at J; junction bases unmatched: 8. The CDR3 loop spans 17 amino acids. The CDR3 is CASSLSSSGRPPYEQYF. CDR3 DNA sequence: TGTGCCAGCAGCTTATCTTCTAGCGGGAGGCCTCCCTACGAGCAGTACTTC.

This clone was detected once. The CDR3 region has the DNA TGTGCCAGCCATGGGGGGGCTAGCCCGTATTTT. Residues: CASHGGASPYF. The chain links TRBV28 to TRBJ2-3; TRBD2 might be the D (7 bases). V lost 8 bases and J lost 14, with 17 bases in between. Germline CDR1 MDHEN, CDR2 SYDVKM. The CDR3 extends over 11 amino acids.

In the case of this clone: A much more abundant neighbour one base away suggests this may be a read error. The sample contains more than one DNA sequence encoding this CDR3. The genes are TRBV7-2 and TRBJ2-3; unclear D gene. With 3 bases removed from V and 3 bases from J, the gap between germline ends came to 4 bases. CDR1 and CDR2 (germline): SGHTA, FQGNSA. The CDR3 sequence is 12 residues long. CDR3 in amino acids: CASSLYTDTQYF. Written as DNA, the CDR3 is TGTGCCAGCAGCTTGTATACAGATACGCAGTATTTT.

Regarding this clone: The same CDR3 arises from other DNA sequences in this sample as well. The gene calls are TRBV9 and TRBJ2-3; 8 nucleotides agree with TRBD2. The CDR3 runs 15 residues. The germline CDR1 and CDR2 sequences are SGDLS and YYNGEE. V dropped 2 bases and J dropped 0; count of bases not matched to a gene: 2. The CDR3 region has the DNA TGTGCCAGCAGCGTTAGCGGGACTAGCACAGATACGCAGTATTTT. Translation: CASSVSGTSTDTQYF.

This CDR3 reads CASSLFAATLSYEQYF. In DNA, the CDR3 is TGTGCCAGCAGCTTGTTTGCGGCGACACTCTCCTACGAGCAGTACTTC. The V and J genes are TRBV5-4 and TRBJ2-7; no clear D gene. CDR1 and CDR2 (germline): SGHNT, YYREEE (reference sequence). Trimming left V 1 base short and J 0 bases short, with 14 bases between. The CDR3 is 16 amino acids. The variable domain in full, completed from reference TRBV5-4 and TRBJ2-7, reads ETGVTQSPTHLIKTRGQQVTLRCSSQSGHNTVSWYQQALGQGPQFIFQYYREEENGRGNFPPRFSGLQFPNYSSELNVNALELDDSALYLCASSLFAATLSYEQYFGPGTRLTVT.

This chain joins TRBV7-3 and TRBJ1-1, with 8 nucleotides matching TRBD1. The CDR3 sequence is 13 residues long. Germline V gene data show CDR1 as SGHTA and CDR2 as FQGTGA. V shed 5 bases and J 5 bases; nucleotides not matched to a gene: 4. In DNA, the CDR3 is TGTGCCAGCAGCGAAGACAGGGGAACTGAAGCTTTCTTT. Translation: CASSEDRGTEAFF.

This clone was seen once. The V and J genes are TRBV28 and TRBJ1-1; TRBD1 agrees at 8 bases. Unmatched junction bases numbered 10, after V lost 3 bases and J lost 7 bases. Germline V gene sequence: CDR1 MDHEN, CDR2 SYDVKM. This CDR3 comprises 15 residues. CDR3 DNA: TGTGCCAGCAGTTTTCGTAGTGGCAGGGGGCTTGAAGCTTTCTTT. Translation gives CASSFRSGRGLEAFF.

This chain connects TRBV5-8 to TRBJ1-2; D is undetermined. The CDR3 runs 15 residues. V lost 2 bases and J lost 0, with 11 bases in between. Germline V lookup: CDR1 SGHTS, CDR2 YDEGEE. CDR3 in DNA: TGTGCCAGCAGCTTCTCGGACGGAGCTAACTATGGCTACACCTTC. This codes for CASSFSDGANYGYTF.

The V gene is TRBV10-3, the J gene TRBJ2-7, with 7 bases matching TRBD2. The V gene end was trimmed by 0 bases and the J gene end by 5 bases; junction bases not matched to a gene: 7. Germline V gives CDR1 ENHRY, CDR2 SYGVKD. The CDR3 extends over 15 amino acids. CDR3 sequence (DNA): TGTGCCATCAGTGAGTCGAGGCCCAGCGGGAACGAGCAGTACTTC. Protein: CAISESRPSGNEQYF.

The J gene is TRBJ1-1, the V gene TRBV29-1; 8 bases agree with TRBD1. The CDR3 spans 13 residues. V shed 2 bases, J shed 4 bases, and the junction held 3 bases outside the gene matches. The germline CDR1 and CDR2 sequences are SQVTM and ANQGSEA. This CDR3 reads CSVELTGGTEAFF. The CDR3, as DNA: TGCAGCGTTGAACTTACAGGGGGCACTGAAGCTTTCTTT.

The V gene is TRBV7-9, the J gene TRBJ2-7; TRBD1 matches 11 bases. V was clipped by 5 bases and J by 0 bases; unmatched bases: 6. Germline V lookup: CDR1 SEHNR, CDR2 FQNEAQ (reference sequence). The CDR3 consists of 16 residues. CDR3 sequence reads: CASSMPDRGRSYEQYF. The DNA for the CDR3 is TGTGCCAGCAGCATGCCGGACAGGGGGCGCTCCTACGAGCAGTACTTC.

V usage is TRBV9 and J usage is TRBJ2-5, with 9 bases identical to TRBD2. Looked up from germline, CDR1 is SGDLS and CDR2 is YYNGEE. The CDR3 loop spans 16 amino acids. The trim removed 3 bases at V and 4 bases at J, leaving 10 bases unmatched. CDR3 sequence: CASSAGGGRGPETQYF. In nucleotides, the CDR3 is TGTGCCAGCAGCGCCGGCGGCGGGAGGGGGCCAGAGACCCAGTACTTC.

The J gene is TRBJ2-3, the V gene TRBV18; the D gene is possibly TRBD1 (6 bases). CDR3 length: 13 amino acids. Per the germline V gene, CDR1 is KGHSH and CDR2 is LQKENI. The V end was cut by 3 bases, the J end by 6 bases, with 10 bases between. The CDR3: CASSPGGKDTQYF. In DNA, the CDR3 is TGTGCCAGCTCACCTGGGGGCAAGGATACGCAGTATTTT. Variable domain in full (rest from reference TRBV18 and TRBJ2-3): NAGVMQNPRHLVRRRGQEARLRCSPMKGHSHVYWYRQLPEEGLKFMVYLQKENIIDESGMPKERFSAEFPKEGPSILRIQQVVRGDSAAYFCASSPGGKDTQYFGPGTRLTVL.

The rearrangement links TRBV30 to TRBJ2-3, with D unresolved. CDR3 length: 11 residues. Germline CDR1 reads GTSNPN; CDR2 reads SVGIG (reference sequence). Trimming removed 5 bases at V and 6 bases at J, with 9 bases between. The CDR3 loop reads CAWELGDTQYF. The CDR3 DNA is TGTGCCTGGGAATTAGGCGATACGCAGTATTTT. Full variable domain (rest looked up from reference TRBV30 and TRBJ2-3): SQTIHQWPATLVQPVGSPLSLECTVEGTSNPNLYWYRQAAGRGLQLLFYSVGIGQISSEVPQNLSASRPQDRQFILSSKKLLLSDSGFYLCAWELGDTQYFGPGTRLTVL.